This T cell receptor beta chain was captured by sequencing in a study of OX40 agonist ivuxolimab in advanced cancers. Study findings and constraints: There were, on average, more expanded clones in CD8+ T cells than in CD4+. At 0.1 to 3.0 mg/kg, CD4+ and CD8+ blood T cells expanded clonally by week 6. No antigen was identified for the clonally expanded peripheral T cells. Also present in some nonresponders was a low level of normalized T-cell clonal expansion.

Clones were sequenced by immunoSEQ multiplex PCR, and TCRdb holds only the in-frame ones, with some missing. Among roughly 60,000 clones, approximately 79% were seen once, and the ten largest hold about 1.9%. V was cut by 5 bases and J by 0 bases, with 8 bases left in between. Per the germline V gene, CDR1 is SGHTA and CDR2 is FQGTGA. This CDR3 has 13 residues. As regards this clone: Antigen: not known.

The chain uses TRBV7-3 and TRBJ2-7, with D possibly being TRBD1 (6 bases). This TCR was recovered from an adult with an advanced solid tumor such as melanoma, head and neck, liver or kidney cancer. The sample consisted of CD4+ or CD8+ T cells sorted from blood, taken in a trial of the OX40 agonist ivuxolimab. This CDR3 is CASSPGHSYEQYF. The DNA of the CDR3 is TGTGCCAGCAGCCCGGGACACTCCTACGAGCAGTACTTC.